This T cell receptor beta chain appears in the sequencing data of a study of T cells of healthy individuals. Via MiXCR, TCRdb re-called the 5' RACE reads, giving one row per CDR3 protein. Of 60,000 to 80,000 distinct CDR3 sequences in the sample, around 16% were seen once. Per germline, CDR1 MGHRA and CDR2 YSYEKL. V trimming: 5 bases; J trimming: 3 bases; junction bases outside the gene matches: 4. CDR3 size: 14 residues. This clonotype was observed at least ten times. This TCR came from a human donor in good health. The V call is TRBV4-1, the J call TRBJ2-1; 7 bases are a match to TRBD1. The CDR3: CASSIGDSYNEQFF. CDR3 bases: TGCGCCAGCAGCATAGGGGACAGCTACAATGAGCAGTTCTTC.